The 4 T cell receptor beta chains reported below all come from one sample, sequenced in a study of T cell repertoires in cytomegalovirus infection. TCRdb re-called the reads with MiXCR, one entry per CDR3 protein. The table has 150,000 to 200,000 distinct CDR3 sequences, approximately 9.6% seen once; the top ten hold roughly 5%. The sample comprised PBMCs. Receptors originate from a human donor in good health (CMV status not recorded). Some clones in this sample may be carry-over from other donors' samples.

In its sample, this clonotype was seen many times. The chain employs TRBV4-1 and TRBJ1-5; 9 bases align to TRBD1. After removal of 0 bases from V and 7 bases from J, the junction contained 4 bases not matched to a gene. Germline V CDR1 and CDR2: MGHRA, YSYEKL. This CDR3 has 15 amino acids. CDR3 residues: CASSQDRTGGQPQHF. The CDR3 DNA reads as TGCGCCAGCAGCCAAGATCGAACAGGGGGCCAGCCCCAGCATTTT.

This clonotype appeared many times. The rearrangement uses TRBV11-2 and TRBJ1-5; 7 bases are a match to TRBD1. CDR3 length: 17 residues. With 7 bases clipped from V and 3 bases from J, the junction kept 15 bases outside the gene matches. Germline CDR1 reads SGHAT; CDR2 reads FQNNGV. CDR3 nucleotide sequence: TGTGCCAGCACCCCCGACGAGAGGGGGCAAAACAATCAGCCCCAGCATTTT. This gives the protein CASTPDERGQNNQPQHF.

This clonotype has ten or more counts. The rearrangement joins TRBV27 to TRBJ1-1; D gene uncertain. The CDR3 totals 13 residues. V was cut by 5 bases and J by 3 bases, with 10 bases left in between. Germline lookup yields CDR1 MNHEY and CDR2 SMNVEV (reference sequence). The CDR3 sequence: CASSRVWDTEAFF. The CDR3 DNA reads as TGTGCCAGCAGTAGGGTGTGGGACACTGAAGCTTTCTTT.

This clonotype has a count of ten or more. This chain links TRBV7-2 with TRBJ2-5; 10 bases are a match to TRBD2. J lost 2 bases, V lost 5 bases, and 8 bases had no gene match. Germline values: CDR1 SGHTA, CDR2 FQGNSA. This CDR3 has 16 residues. CDR3 sequence: CASSAGGLAIQETQYF. The CDR3 DNA sequence: TGTGCCAGCAGCGCGGGGGGACTAGCGATACAAGAGACCCAGTACTTC.